This passage covers 8 T cell receptor beta chains from one sample sequenced in a study of T cell repertoires in cytomegalovirus infection. TCRdb reprocessed the reads with MiXCR, giving one entry per CDR3 protein. The sample lists fewer than 400,000 distinct CDR3 sequences; about a sixth were seen once. The specimen was PBMCs. The receptors were sampled from a human donor in good health (CMV status not recorded). Some clones in this sample may be carry-over from other donors' samples.

This clonotype was observed many times. V is TRBV7-2 and J is TRBJ1-6, with a tentative D call TRBD1 (5 bases). The CDR3 length is 15 residues. Germline-derived CDR1 and CDR2 are SGHTA and FQGNSA. With 0 bases removed from V and 8 bases from J, the gap between germline ends came to 11 bases. CDR3 coding DNA: TGTGCCAGCAGCTTAGCGGGGCCGTACGATTCACCCCTCCACTTT. Translation: CASSLAGPYDSPLHF.

Only a few counts were recorded for this clonotype. This sequence joins TRBV20-1 and TRBJ2-7; D not resolved. This CDR3 has 12 amino acids. V dropped 6 bases and J dropped 5 bases, with 14 bases sitting between them. Germline V gives CDR1 DFQATT, CDR2 SNEGSKA (reference sequence). The CDR3 DNA sequence: TGCAGTGCCCCGAGTGATTCGCACGAGCAGTACTTC. This gives the protein CSAPSDSHEQYF.

At least ten counts were recorded for this clonotype. The chain joins TRBV6-1 to TRBJ1-3, with TRBD1 matching 11 bases. This CDR3 is built from 18 residues. V shed 4 bases, J shed 1 base, and the junction held 9 bases outside the gene matches. Germline V gives CDR1 MNHNS, CDR2 SASEGT. The CDR3 spells CASSVGGTGGMSGNTIYF. CDR3 bases: TGTGCCAGCAGTGTCGGGGGGACAGGGGGAATGTCTGGAAACACCATATATTTT.

This clonotype was seen ten or more times. V usage is TRBV15 and J usage is TRBJ2-2; D might be TRBD2 (6 bases). The germline V gene has CDR1 LNHNV and CDR2 YYDKDF (reference sequence). Trimming left V 2 bases short and J 4 bases short, with 8 bases between. The CDR3 runs 14 residues. Here the CDR3 DNA reads TGTGCCACCAGCAGATCTAGCGCCACCGGGGAGCTGTTTTTT. Its translation: CATSRSSATGELFF.

The rearrangement links TRBV20-1 to TRBJ2-1, with 11 bases that match TRBD2. This CDR3 comprises 14 residues. The V segment lost 5 bases and the J segment 6 bases; nucleotides outside the gene matches: 6. CDR1 and CDR2 from the germline V gene are DFQATT and SNEGSKA (reference sequence). The CDR3, as DNA: TGCAGTGCTCCCTATAGCGGGAGGGCCAATGAGCAGTTCTTC. Protein sequence: CSAPYSGRANEQFF.

This clonotype appeared many times. This chain connects TRBV6-1 to TRBJ2-1; tentatively, D is TRBD1 (6 bases). Trimming took 0 bases from V and 4 from J, leaving 10 bases between them. Germline loops: CDR1 MNHNS, CDR2 SASEGT. The CDR3 has 15 residues. The CDR3 nucleotides read TGTGCCAGCAGTGAAGCTTGGGGACAATACAATGAGCAGTTCTTC. Translated: CASSEAWGQYNEQFF.

This clonotype was seen only a few times. The V gene is TRBV12-5, the J gene TRBJ1-4; D not certain. Germline V gene data show CDR1 as LGHNT and CDR2 as FRNRAP. CDR3 length: 12 residues. Trimming left V 1 base short and J 12 bases short, with 9 bases between. Here the CDR3 DNA reads TGTGCTAGTGGTTTGGGCCCCCGCGAACTGTTTTTT. Its protein is CASGLGPRELFF.

This clonotype was detected many times. J is TRBJ1-1 and V is TRBV6-2 or TRBV6-3; D possibly corresponds to TRBD1 (5 bases). Looked up from germline, CDR1 is MNHEY and CDR2 is SVGEGT. The CDR3 is 15 residues long. V was trimmed by 4 bases and J by 8 bases, leaving 20 bases between them. CDR3 nucleotide sequence: TGTGCCAGCAGTTTCCTGCCGGGGGTCCTTGTGGAAGCTTTCTTT. Its protein is CASSFLPGVLVEAFF.